The 25 T cell receptor beta chains below come from one sample, sequenced in a study of T cells in Graves' hyperthyroidism and ophthalmopathy. Authors of the study amplified TCR beta CDR3 regions from RNA transcripts. HTBI primers were employed in a first-round RT-PCR of the TCR CDR3. TCRdb called the multiplex PCR reads again in MiXCR, with one record for every CDR3 protein. Among 410,000 or so distinct CDR3 sequences listed, about 15% were seen once. Specimen: blood. The receptor set was obtained from a man between 18 and 29 years old with Graves' ophthalmopathy.

This clonotype came up many times. The V and J genes are TRBV27 and TRBJ1-1; TRBD1 might be the D (5 bases). Trimming took off 2 bases at V and 10 bases at J, with 14 bases between the two ends. Germline loops: CDR1 MNHEY, CDR2 SMNVEV (reference sequence). The CDR3 has 13 amino acids. CDR3 in amino acids: CASSLLLGPGAFF. For the CDR3, the DNA is TGTGCCAGCAGTTTACTTTTGGGGCCAGGAGCTTTCTTT.

This clonotype was detected many times. The chain uses TRBV5-1 and TRBJ1-1; D is ambiguous. The CDR3 has 14 residues. Trimming took off 0 bases at V and 2 bases at J, with 8 bases between the two ends. Per the germline V gene, CDR1 is SGHRS and CDR2 is YFSETQ. The CDR3 nucleotides read TGCGCCAGCAGCTTGGAAGGCCTAAACACTGAAGCTTTCTTT. Translating gives CASSLEGLNTEAFF. The full variable domain, with the rest looked up from reference TRBV5-1 and TRBJ1-1, is KAGVTQTPRYLIKTRGQQVTLSCSPISGHRSVSWYQQTPGQGLQFLFEYFSETQRNKGNFPGRFSGRQFSNSRSEMNVSTLELGDSALYLCASSLEGLNTEAFFGQGTRLTVV.

There are many counts of this clonotype. V and J are TRBV6-1 and TRBJ2-7; D is undetermined. The V gene lost 5 bases and the J gene lost 2 bases, with 16 bases spanning the gap. The CDR3 extends over 15 amino acids. CDR1 is MNHNS and CDR2 is SASEGT in the germline V gene. The CDR3: CASSSLDGLTYEQYF. The DNA of the CDR3 is TGTGCCAGCAGTAGTCTGGACGGCCTTACCTACGAGCAGTACTTC.

In its sample, this clonotype was seen a few times. The CDR3 sequence is CASSSSSDGGYGYTF. CDR3 nucleotide sequence: TGTGCCAGCAGCTCCAGCTCCGACGGGGGCTATGGCTACACCTTC. This rearrangement joins TRBV7-9 to TRBJ1-2; D possibly corresponds to TRBD1 (5 bases). This CDR3 spans 15 amino acids. V gave up 4 bases and J gave up 4 bases, with 16 bases separating them. CDR1 and CDR2 from the germline V gene are SEHNR and FQNEAQ (reference sequence).

The CDR3, as DNA: TGTGCCAGCAGTTTAGAGGCTAGCGGGGGGTCCTACGAGCAGTACTTC. Amino acid sequence: CASSLEASGGSYEQYF. This chain joins TRBV12-3 or TRBV12-4 and TRBJ2-7; 11 bases match TRBD2. The CDR3 runs 16 residues. V gave up 1 base and J gave up 1 base; unmatched junction bases: 3.

In this sample, this clonotype turned up many times. CDR3 protein: CASSDMAGGNTEAFF. CDR3 bases: TGTGCCAGCAGTGACATGGCAGGGGGGAACACTGAAGCTTTCTTT. The V call is TRBV2, the J call TRBJ1-1; 7 bases match TRBD1. The V gene's germline CDR1 is SNHLY and CDR2 FYNNEI. The junction had 5 bases not matched to a gene; V was cut back by 3 bases and J by 1 base. CDR3 length equals 15 residues.

The chain has TRBV7-9 and TRBJ1-6, with D tentatively TRBD1 (6 bases). The CDR3 contains 14 residues. The germline V gene has CDR1 SEHNR and CDR2 FQNEAQ (reference sequence). The V gene lost 1 base and the J gene lost 9 bases, with 10 bases spanning the gap. The CDR3 spells CASSLGTGFSPLHF. Here the CDR3 DNA reads TGTGCCAGCAGCTTAGGTACAGGGTTTTCACCCCTCCACTTT.

In this sample, this clonotype turned up a few times. The V and J genes are TRBV7-2 and TRBJ2-4, with 12 bases lining up with TRBD2. CDR1 SGHTA and CDR2 FQGNSA come from the germline V gene. This CDR3 contains 17 residues. With V trimmed by 4 bases and J by 4 bases, 8 bases remained unmatched. CDR3 nucleotides: TGTGCCAGCAGCTCCAATCCTCTAGCGGGAGGGAAAAACATTCAGTACTTC. This gives the protein CASSSNPLAGGKNIQYF.

This clonotype was seen only a few times. The chain carries TRBV29-1 and TRBJ2-6; tentative D call: TRBD2 (5 bases). The V end was cut by 6 bases, the J end by 0 bases, with 18 bases between. The CDR3 has 17 amino acids. In germline, CDR1 is SQVTM, CDR2 ANQGSEA. This CDR3 is CSVQRVDLSSGANVLTF. Here the CDR3 DNA reads TGCAGCGTCCAGAGGGTGGACCTGAGCTCTGGGGCCAACGTCCTGACTTTC.

This rearrangement joins TRBV27 to TRBJ2-2; D ambiguous. Deletions cut 6 bases from V and 1 base from J, with 9 bases between. The CDR3 has 14 amino acids. CDR1 MNHEY and CDR2 SMNVEV come from the germline V gene (reference sequence). The CDR3 nucleotides are TGTGCCAGCAGCCGTGACCAGAACACCGGGGAGCTGTTTTTT. Encoded protein: CASSRDQNTGELFF.

This clonotype has ten or more counts. At one end, the junction sequence differs from germline, possibly due to a read error. The gene calls are TRBV10-3 and TRBJ2-1; 8 bases map to TRBD1. CDR1 and CDR2 from the germline V gene are ENHRY and SYGVKD. CDR3 length: 14 residues. CDR3 bases: TGTGCCGTCAGGGGGCCCGAACCGCACAATGAGCAGTTCTTC. Amino acid sequence: CAVRGPEPHNEQFF.

Concerning this clonotype itself: This may be a read error: a much more frequent sequence differs by one nucleotide. This chain joins TRBV30 and TRBJ2-7; 8 bases map to TRBD1. TRBJ2-1 explains the end of the DNA better; the J call may be wrong. This CDR3 comprises 13 residues. The germline V gene has CDR1 GTSNPN and CDR2 SVGIG (reference sequence). CDR3 in amino acids: CAWSGQGAYEQFF. CDR3 DNA: TGTGCCTGGAGTGGGCAGGGGGCCTACGAGCAGTTCTTC.

CDR3 nucleotides: TGTGCCATCAGTGAGTCTGGGGAGGCCTACAATGAGCAGTTCTTC. Translating gives CAISESGEAYNEQFF. The chain links TRBV10-3 to TRBJ2-1; D might be TRBD2 (6 bases). The germline V gene has CDR1 ENHRY and CDR2 SYGVKD. CDR3 length equals 15 residues. V was pared by 0 bases and J by 2 bases, with 8 bases between.

This clonotype was observed many times. The CDR3 spells CSAAPGAYSNQPQHF. CDR3 bases: TGCAGTGCCGCTCCGGGGGCCTATAGCAATCAGCCCCAGCATTTT. The chain links TRBV20-1 to TRBJ1-5; possible D gene TRBD1, 6 bases. The germline CDR1 and CDR2 sequences are DFQATT and SNEGSKA (reference sequence). The CDR3 is 15 amino acids. Trimming cost V 6 bases and J 0 bases, with 15 bases left between them.

The sample holds many counts of this clonotype. J is TRBJ2-7 and V is TRBV7-9; D may be TRBD2 (5 bases). The CDR3 has 14 amino acids. The V and J ends lost 8 bases and 3 bases respectively, with 17 bases between them. The germline gives CDR1 SEHNR, CDR2 FQNEAQ (reference sequence). Here the CDR3 DNA reads TGTGCCAGCCTCGGGGAGTCAGACTTCTACGAGCAGTACTTC. Amino acids: CASLGESDFYEQYF.

This clonotype was observed a few times. A read error is possible here, since a much larger clone lies one base away. The J gene is TRBJ2-1, the V gene TRBV6-2 or TRBV6-3; 11 bases are a match to TRBD1. The DNA end lines up better with TRBJ2-7; the J call may be wrong. Germline lookup yields CDR1 MNHEY and CDR2 SVGEGT. This CDR3 comprises 18 residues. The CDR3 protein is CASRLDRGPGGTYNEQYF. The CDR3 region has the DNA TGTGCCAGCAGGCTGGACAGGGGGCCGGGGGGGACCTACAATGAGCAGTACTTC.

Note on this clonotype: A much larger clone differs by one base, so this may be a read error. The genes are TRBV10-1 and TRBJ1-1; TRBD1 matches at 8 bases. The CDR3 runs 15 residues. The V gene's germline CDR1 is WNHNN and CDR2 SYGVQD (reference sequence). The CDR3 sequence: CASSGRRQGNTGAFF. CDR3 bases: TGCGCCAGCAGTGGTCGCCGACAGGGGAACACTGGAGCTTTCTTT.

This clonotype was counted ten times or more. The genes are TRBV20-1 and TRBJ2-4, with D perhaps given as TRBD1 or TRBD2 (6 bases each). V shed 3 bases and J shed 3 bases, with 9 bases lying between them. Germline values: CDR1 DFQATT, CDR2 SNEGSKA (reference sequence). This CDR3 is built from 13 residues. The CDR3 nucleotides are TGCAGTGCTAGTGAGGGGGGCAAAAACATTCAGTACTTC. Amino acids: CSASEGGKNIQYF.

This clonotype was seen repeatedly, ten times or more. The chain couples TRBV20-1 to TRBJ2-1; TRBD1 matches at 9 bases. This CDR3 comprises 15 residues. After removal of 1 base from V and 6 bases from J, the junction contained 7 bases not matched to a gene. The germline V gene has CDR1 DFQATT and CDR2 SNEGSKA (reference sequence). CDR3 coding DNA: TGCAGTGCTAGAGGGGACAGGGAAGAAATCAATGAGCAGTTCTTC. This translates into CSARGDREEINEQFF.

This clonotype was detected ten times or more. The chain joins TRBV7-8 to TRBJ2-7; TRBD1 or TRBD2 may be the D gene (5 bases each). The CDR3 length is 15 residues. Germline CDR1 and CDR2: SGHVS and FQNEAQ. V gave up 2 bases and J gave up 2 bases, with 13 bases separating them. The CDR3, as DNA: TGTGCCAGCAGCTTACTCCGGGGCCGCACCTACGAGCAGTACTTC. As protein: CASSLLRGRTYEQYF.

J is TRBJ1-2 and V is TRBV6-1; TRBD1 is a possible D gene (6 bases). The V and J ends lost 5 bases and 8 bases respectively, with 18 bases between them. This CDR3 is 14 amino acids long. Germline loops: CDR1 MNHNS, CDR2 SASEGT. DNA of the CDR3: TGTGCCAGCAGTCGCGGGACACATCTTCAGGGCTACACCTTC. It yields the protein CASSRGTHLQGYTF.

This clonotype was seen at least ten times. The CDR3 loop is CASSFPPPGLAGGLSYEQYF. CDR3 nucleotides: TGTGCCAGCAGTTTTCCTCCGCCGGGACTAGCGGGGGGGCTCTCCTACGAGCAGTACTTC. V and J are TRBV6-2 or TRBV6-3 and TRBJ2-7; 16 bases map to TRBD2. The trim removed 4 bases at V and 0 bases at J, leaving 12 bases unmatched. This CDR3 has 20 amino acids. Germline V CDR1 and CDR2: MNHEY, SVGEGT.

This clonotype was counted at least ten times. The rearrangement joins TRBV6-2 or TRBV6-3 to TRBJ2-3; 11 positions agree with TRBD2. The CDR3 contains 14 residues. The junction had 1 base not matched to a gene; V was cut back by 6 bases and J by 2 bases. Germline V gene sequence: CDR1 MNHEY, CDR2 SVGEGT. The CDR3 region has the DNA TGTGCCAGCAGACTAGCGGGGGACACAGATACGCAGTATTTT. It encodes CASRLAGDTDTQYF.

Regarding this clonotype: A much larger clone differs from this one at a single base, so this may be a read error. The V call is TRBV15, the J call TRBJ2-1; D might be TRBD2 (5 bases). The J call could be wrong; TRBJ2-7 is a better fit for the DNA end. The germline gives CDR1 LNHNV, CDR2 YYDKDF (reference sequence). The CDR3 extends over 16 amino acids. CDR3 residues: CATSRDGSFLSNEQYF. As DNA, the CDR3 is TGTGCCACCAGCAGAGATGGGAGTTTTTTATCCAATGAGCAGTACTTC.

This clonotype has at least ten counts. The V and J genes are TRBV20-1 and TRBJ2-7; 11 bases are shared with TRBD2. Per germline, CDR1 DFQATT and CDR2 SNEGSKA (reference sequence). Trimming cost V 2 bases and J 4 bases; bases outside gene matches: 4. CDR3 length equals 14 residues. The CDR3 coding sequence is TGCAGTGCTAGACCCCGACTAGCGGGATACGAGCAGTACTTC. It translates to CSARPRLAGYEQYF.